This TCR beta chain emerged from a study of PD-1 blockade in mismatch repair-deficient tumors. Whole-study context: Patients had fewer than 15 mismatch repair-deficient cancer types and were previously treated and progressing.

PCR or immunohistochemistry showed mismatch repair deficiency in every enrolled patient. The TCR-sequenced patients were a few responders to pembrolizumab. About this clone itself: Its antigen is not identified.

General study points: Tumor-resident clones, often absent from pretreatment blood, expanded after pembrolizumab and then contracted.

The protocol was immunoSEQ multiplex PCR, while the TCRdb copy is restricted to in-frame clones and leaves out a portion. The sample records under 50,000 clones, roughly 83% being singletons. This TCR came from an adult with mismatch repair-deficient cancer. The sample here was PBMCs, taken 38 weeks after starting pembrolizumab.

DNA for the CDR3: TGTGCCAGCTCACCCCTCCCCTCCGCGCCTCAAGAGACCCAGTACTTC. It is translated as CASSPLPSAPQETQYF. The chain has TRBV18 and TRBJ2-5, with D uncertain. CDR1 is KGHSH, CDR2 LQKENI, per germline. V lost 3 bases to trimming and J lost 2 bases, with 16 bases between them. This CDR3 has 16 residues.